This T cell receptor (beta chain) was identified during a study of T cell repertoires in cytomegalovirus infection. Study results and caveats: Clonotype analysis showed dominance of the ex vivo response by HLA-C-restricted CMV-specific TCR beta clonotypes.

As regards this clonotype: Its antigen is unidentified.

Each CDR3 protein gets one entry after TCRdb re-called the reads with MiXCR. The sample has 350,000 to 550,000 distinct CDR3 sequences, roughly 31% seen once. The CDR3 covers 17 residues. Trimming at V came to 4 bases and at J to 0 bases, leaving 6 bases not matched to a gene. The germline CDR1 and CDR2 sequences are SEHNR and FQNEAQ (reference sequence). The sequence came from a human donor in good health (CMV status not recorded). Some clones in this sample may be carry-over from other donors' samples. Sequencing used PBMCs. The chain uses TRBV7-9 and TRBJ1-3, with 10 bases identical to TRBD1. The CDR3 loop reads CASSSPGQGLSGNTIYF. Written as DNA, the CDR3 is TGTGCCAGCAGCTCACCGGGACAGGGGCTCTCTGGAAACACCATATATTTT. Using reference TRBV7-9 and TRBJ1-3 for the parts outside the CDR3, the full variable domain is DTGVSQNPRHKITKRGQNVTFRCDPISEHNRLYWYRQTLGQGPEFLTYFQNEAQLEKSRLLSDRFSAERPKGSFSTLEIQRTEQGDSAMYLCASSSPGQGLSGNTIYFGEGSWLTVV.